The 15 T cell receptor beta chains presented below share a single source sample, sequenced in a study of shared clonotypes between healthy human individuals. Only in-frame clones appear in the TCRdb table, and some are missing; sequencing was by immunoSEQ multiplex PCR. The sample has around 940,000 clones, 76% seen once. Sequencing used memory CD4+ T cells sorted from blood. The subset was: CD45RA-negative fraction. These receptors were obtained from a young man in good health.

The V and J genes are TRBV2 and TRBJ2-7; the D gene is possibly TRBD1 (6 bases). The CDR3 is 13 residues long. The V and J ends lost 8 bases and 5 bases respectively, with 16 bases between them. Germline lookup yields CDR1 SNHLY and CDR2 FYNNEI. The CDR3 coding sequence is TGTGCCAGCGTACAGGGATCTCGGAACGAGCAGTACTTC. Translated, it gives CASVQGSRNEQYF.

This chain uses TRBV6-1 with TRBJ1-2; 12 nucleotides line up with TRBD1. The length of the CDR3 is 15 residues. J was trimmed by 4 bases and V by 6 bases; bases with no gene match: 6. Germline V gives CDR1 MNHNS, CDR2 SASEGT. The CDR3 sequence: CASSKGTGGGYGYTF. The CDR3 nucleotides are TGTGCCAGCAGCAAGGGGACAGGGGGCGGCTATGGCTACACCTTC.

Only one count was recorded for this clone. The chain has TRBV6-5 and TRBJ1-1; unclear D gene. In germline, CDR1 is MNHEY, CDR2 SVGAGI. The V gene lost 0 bases and the J gene lost 0 bases, with 8 bases spanning the gap. CDR3 size: 15 residues. Written as DNA, the CDR3 is TGTGCCAGCAGTTACTCGATTATCTTGAACACTGAAGCTTTCTTT. This sequence encodes CASSYSIILNTEAFF.

This clone was counted a single time. The rearrangement links TRBV4-1 to TRBJ2-1; 14 nucleotides align to TRBD2. Germline CDR1 is MGHRA and CDR2 is YSYEKL. The CDR3 covers 17 residues. With 4 bases clipped from V and 8 bases from J, the junction kept 10 bases outside the gene matches. CDR3 nucleotide sequence: TGCGCCAGCAGCCGACTTCCGGGACTAGCGGGAGTGGATGAGCAGTTCTTC. This translates into CASSRLPGLAGVDEQFF.

The genes are TRBV20-1 and TRBJ1-1; the D gene is possibly TRBD1 (6 bases). CDR3 length: 11 amino acids. The V gene's germline CDR1 is DFQATT and CDR2 SNEGSKA (reference sequence). V lost 1 base to trimming and J lost 10 bases, with 10 bases between them. The CDR3 DNA sequence: TGCAGTGCTAGAGTGGAGGGGGTAGCTTTCTTT. Its translation is CSARVEGVAFF.

The J gene is TRBJ1-6, the V gene TRBV30; no firm D call. The CDR3 spans 16 residues. Deletions cut 4 bases from V and 5 bases from J, with 18 bases between. Germline V gene lookup returns CDR1 GTSNPN and CDR2 SVGIG (reference sequence). The chain's CDR3 is CAWNLVGLNDNSPLHF. The DNA for the CDR3 is TGTGCCTGGAACCTCGTCGGATTAAACGATAATTCACCCCTCCACTTT.

This clone was picked up a small number of times. The identical CDR3 is also encoded by other nucleotide sequences in the sample. The chain has TRBV6-1 and TRBJ2-1; no firm D call. The CDR3 contains 15 residues. Between the trimmed V and J ends, which lost 2 bases and 4 bases, there was a span of 12 bases. Germline CDR1 MNHNS, CDR2 SASEGT. The CDR3 DNA reads TGTGCCAGCAGTGAATTAGGCTTGAAATACAATGAGCAGTTCTTC. Translation: CASSELGLKYNEQFF.

This clone was observed once. The chain couples TRBV7-2 to TRBJ1-6; 9 positions match TRBD1. The CDR3 runs to 14 residues. Germline loops: CDR1 SGHTA, CDR2 FQGNSA. J lost 9 bases, V lost 5 bases, and 5 bases had no gene match. Here the CDR3 reads CASSQDRGASPLHF. As DNA, the CDR3 is TGTGCCAGCAGCCAGGACAGGGGTGCTTCACCCCTCCACTTT.

The V and J genes are TRBV4-1 and TRBJ1-5, with D hard to call. The CDR3 is made up of 16 amino acids. With 0 bases removed from V and 6 bases from J, the gap between germline ends came to 15 bases. Per germline, CDR1 MGHRA and CDR2 YSYEKL. The CDR3 nucleotides are TGCGCCAGCAGCCAAGAGGCAGGCTATGGAGTTCAGCCCCAGCATTTT. As protein: CASSQEAGYGVQPQHF.

The chain couples TRBV6-6 to TRBJ1-2; 10 bases map to TRBD1. CDR1 is MNHNY, CDR2 SVGAGI, per germline (reference sequence). There are 14 residues in the CDR3. The V and J ends lost 6 bases and 8 bases, in that order; junction bases with no gene match: 9. The CDR3 coding sequence is TGTGCCAGCAGCCGACAGGGGACAGGGGAAGGCTACACCTTC. Protein sequence: CASSRQGTGEGYTF.

The chain has TRBV27 and TRBJ2-5, with 11 bases lining up with TRBD2. Germline values: CDR1 MNHEY, CDR2 SMNVEV (reference sequence). Trimming at V came to 7 bases and at J to 7 bases, leaving 8 bases not matched to a gene. The CDR3 length is 14 residues. In DNA, the CDR3 is TGTGCCAGCACCTTAGCGGGGGGGCAGGGGACCCAGTACTTC. It encodes CASTLAGGQGTQYF.

The chain uses TRBV7-9 and TRBJ2-1; maybe TRBD2 (6 bases). The CDR3 extends over 16 amino acids. Germline CDR1 and CDR2: SEHNR and FQNEAQ (reference sequence). Trimming took off 2 bases at V and 7 bases at J, with 18 bases between the two ends. The CDR3 region is CASSLWGGSEGNEQFF. In DNA, the CDR3 is TGTGCCAGCAGCTTATGGGGAGGTAGCGAGGGGAATGAGCAGTTCTTC.

This clone was counted a single time. The chain couples TRBV5-6 to TRBJ1-1, with no clear D. Looked up from germline, CDR1 is SGHDT and CDR2 is YYEEEE. The ends were cut back, 2 bases at V and 4 bases at J, with 15 bases in the middle. This CDR3 is built from 15 residues. Written as DNA, the CDR3 is TGTGCCAGCAGCTTCCGGCGGACCCCGGGCACTGAAGCTTTCTTT. Protein product: CASSFRRTPGTEAFF.

The gene calls are TRBV7-8 and TRBJ2-1, with D unresolved. The CDR3 sequence is 14 residues long. Germline CDR1 SGHVS, CDR2 FQNEAQ. With 5 bases removed from V and 8 bases from J, the gap between germline ends came to 16 bases. The CDR3 here is CASSGIEAVDEQFF. For the CDR3, the DNA is TGTGCCAGCAGCGGAATAGAGGCGGTGGATGAGCAGTTCTTC.

The chain combines TRBV6-1 with TRBJ1-6; the D is unclear. The CDR3 is made up of 14 amino acids. CDR1 is MNHNS, CDR2 SASEGT, per germline. Trimming left V 2 bases short and J 4 bases short, with 6 bases between. The CDR3 sequence: CASSETEYNSPLHF. Written as DNA, the CDR3 is TGTGCCAGCAGTGAAACAGAATATAATTCACCCCTCCACTTT.